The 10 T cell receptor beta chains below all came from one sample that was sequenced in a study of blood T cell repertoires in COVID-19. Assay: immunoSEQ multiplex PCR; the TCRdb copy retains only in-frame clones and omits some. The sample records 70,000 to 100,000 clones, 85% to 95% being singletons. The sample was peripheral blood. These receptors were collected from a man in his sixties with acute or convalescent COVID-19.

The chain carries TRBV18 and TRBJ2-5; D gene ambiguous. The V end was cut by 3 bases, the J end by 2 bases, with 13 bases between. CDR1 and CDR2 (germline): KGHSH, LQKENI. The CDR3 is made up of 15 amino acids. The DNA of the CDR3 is TGTGCCAGCTCACCTCTAAACTCGAAACAAGAGACCCAGTACTTC. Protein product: CASSPLNSKQETQYF.

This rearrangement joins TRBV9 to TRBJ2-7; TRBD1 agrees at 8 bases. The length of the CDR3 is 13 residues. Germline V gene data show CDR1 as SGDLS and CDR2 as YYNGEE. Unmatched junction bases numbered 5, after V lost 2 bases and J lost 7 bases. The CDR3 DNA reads TGTGCCAGCAGCGTGGACAGGGCTAGTGAGCAGTACTTC. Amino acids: CASSVDRASEQYF.

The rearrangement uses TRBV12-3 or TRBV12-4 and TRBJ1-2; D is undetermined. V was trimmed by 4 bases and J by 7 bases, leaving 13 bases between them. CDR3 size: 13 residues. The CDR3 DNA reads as TGTGCCAGCAGTTCTCATTATAGCACTGGCTACACCTTC. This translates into CASSSHYSTGYTF.

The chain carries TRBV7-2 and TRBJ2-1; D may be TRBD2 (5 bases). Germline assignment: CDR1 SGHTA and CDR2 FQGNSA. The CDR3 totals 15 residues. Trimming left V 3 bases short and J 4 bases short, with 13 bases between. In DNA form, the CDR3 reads TGTGCCAGCAGCTTCGGCGTAGCGTCGTACAATGAGCAGTTCTTC. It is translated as CASSFGVASYNEQFF.

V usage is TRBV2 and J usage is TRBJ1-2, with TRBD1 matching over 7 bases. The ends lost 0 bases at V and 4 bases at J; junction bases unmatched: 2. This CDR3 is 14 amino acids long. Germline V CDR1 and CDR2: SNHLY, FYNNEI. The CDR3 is CASSEARQGYGYTF. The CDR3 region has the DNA TGTGCCAGCAGTGAAGCCAGACAGGGCTATGGCTACACCTTC.

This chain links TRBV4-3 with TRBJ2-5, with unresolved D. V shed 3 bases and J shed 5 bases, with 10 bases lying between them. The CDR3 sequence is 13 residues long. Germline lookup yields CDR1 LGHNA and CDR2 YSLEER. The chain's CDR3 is CASSHTEHETQYF. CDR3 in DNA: TGCGCCAGCAGCCATACAGAGCACGAGACCCAGTACTTC.

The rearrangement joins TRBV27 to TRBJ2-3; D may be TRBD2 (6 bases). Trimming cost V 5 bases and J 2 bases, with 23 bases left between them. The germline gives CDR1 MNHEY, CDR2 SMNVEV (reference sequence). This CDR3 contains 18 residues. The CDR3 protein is CASSRVLGLLDLTDTQYF. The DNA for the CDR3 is TGTGCCAGCAGTAGGGTTCTGGGACTCCTCGACCTCACAGATACGCAGTATTTT.

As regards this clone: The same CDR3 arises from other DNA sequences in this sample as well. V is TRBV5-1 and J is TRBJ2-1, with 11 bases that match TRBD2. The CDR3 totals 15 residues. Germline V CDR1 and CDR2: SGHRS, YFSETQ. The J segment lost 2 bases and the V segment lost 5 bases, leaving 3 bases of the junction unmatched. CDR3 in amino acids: CASSLAGGTYNEQFF. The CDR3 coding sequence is TGCGCCAGCAGTTTAGCGGGGGGGACCTACAATGAGCAGTTCTTC.

The CDR3 loop reads CSVRDSLNYGYTF. Here the CDR3 DNA reads TGCAGCGTAAGGGACAGCCTTAACTATGGCTACACCTTC. The V gene is TRBV29-1, the J gene TRBJ1-2, with 7 bases identical to TRBD1. The germline V gene encodes CDR1 SQVTM and CDR2 ANQGSEA. The CDR3 contains 13 residues. J gave up 1 base and V 6 bases, and 5 bases lay outside the gene matches. The full variable domain, in which reference TRBV29-1 and TRBJ1-2 provide the parts outside the CDR3, is SAVISQKPSRDICQRGTSLTIQCQVDSQVTMMFWYRQQPGQSLTLIATANQGSEATYESGFVIDKFPISRPNLTFSTLTVSNMSPEDSSIYLCSVRDSLNYGYTFGSGTRLTVV.

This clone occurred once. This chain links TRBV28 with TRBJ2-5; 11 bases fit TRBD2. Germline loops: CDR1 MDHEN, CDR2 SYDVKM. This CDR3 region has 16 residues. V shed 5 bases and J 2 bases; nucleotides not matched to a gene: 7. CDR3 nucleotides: TGTGCCAGCAGTCTCACGGGACTAGCGGATCAAGAGACCCAGTACTTC. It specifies CASSLTGLADQETQYF.